This TCR delta chain stems from a study of gamma-delta T cells after stem cell transplantation (dated by TCRdb to between 2015 and 2016). The method was RT-PCR. The sample was run on an Illumina MiSeq. Identical DNA sequences were merged into single rows after TCRdb reprocessed the public reads with CATT. The sample contains 1,000 to 1,500 delta-chain clones, 2.5% to 3.5% of them found a single time. More than 35% of the sample rests with the top ten. With regard to this clone: This clone's antigen is unknown. A far bigger clonotype differs at one base, so this is likely a read error. The sample contains more than one DNA sequence encoding this CDR3.

Cut back by 0 bases and 8 bases, the V and J ends lie 24 bases apart. CDR1 and CDR2, looked up from the germline V gene, are GEAIGNYY and EKD. The CDR3 goes from the cysteine to the phenylalanine over 17 residues. The kept DNA is CDR3 alone, 51 bases in frame from the first base. Sequences were obtained from gamma-delta T cells. This sequence uses TRDV2 and TRDJ1; confidence is insufficient to name the D gene. The sequence derives from a human donor. It is not recorded whose cells these are; they may come from a transplant donor. CDR3 sequence: CACDTLLHVPYTGKLIF. The bases read TGTGCCTGTGACACCTTACTCCATGTGCCTTACACCGGAAAACTCATCTTT.